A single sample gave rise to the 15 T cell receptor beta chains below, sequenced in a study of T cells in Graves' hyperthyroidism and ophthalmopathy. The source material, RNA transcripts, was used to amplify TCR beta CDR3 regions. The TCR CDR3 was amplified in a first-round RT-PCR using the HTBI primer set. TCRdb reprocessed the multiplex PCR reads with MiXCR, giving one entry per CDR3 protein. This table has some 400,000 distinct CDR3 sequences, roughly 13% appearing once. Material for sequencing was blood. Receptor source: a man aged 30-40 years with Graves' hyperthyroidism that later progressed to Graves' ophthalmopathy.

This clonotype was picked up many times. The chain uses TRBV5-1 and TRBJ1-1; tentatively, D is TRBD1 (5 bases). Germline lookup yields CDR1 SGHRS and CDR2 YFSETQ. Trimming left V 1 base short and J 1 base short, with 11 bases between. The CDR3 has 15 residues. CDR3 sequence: CASSLTQGTNTEAFF. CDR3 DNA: TGCGCCAGCAGCTTGACGCAGGGAACGAACACTGAAGCTTTCTTT.

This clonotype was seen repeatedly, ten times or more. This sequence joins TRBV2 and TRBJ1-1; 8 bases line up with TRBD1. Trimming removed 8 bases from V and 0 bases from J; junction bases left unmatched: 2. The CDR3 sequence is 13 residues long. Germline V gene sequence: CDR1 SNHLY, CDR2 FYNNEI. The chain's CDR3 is CASGGQVNTEAFF. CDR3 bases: TGTGCCAGCGGGGGACAGGTGAACACTGAAGCTTTCTTT.

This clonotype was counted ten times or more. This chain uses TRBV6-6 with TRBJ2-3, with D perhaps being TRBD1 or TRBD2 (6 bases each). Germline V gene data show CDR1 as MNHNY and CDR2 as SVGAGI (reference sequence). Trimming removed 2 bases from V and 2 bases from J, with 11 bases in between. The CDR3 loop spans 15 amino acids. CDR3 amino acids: CASSYMGGSTDTQYF. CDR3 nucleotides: TGTGCCAGCAGTTACATGGGGGGCTCCACAGATACGCAGTATTTT.

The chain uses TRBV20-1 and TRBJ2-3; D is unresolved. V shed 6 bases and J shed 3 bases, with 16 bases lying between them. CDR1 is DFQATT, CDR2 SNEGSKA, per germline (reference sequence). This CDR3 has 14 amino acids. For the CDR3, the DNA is TGCAGTGCCGTCCCGACGTTGGGTACAGATACGCAGTATTTT. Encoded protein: CSAVPTLGTDTQYF.

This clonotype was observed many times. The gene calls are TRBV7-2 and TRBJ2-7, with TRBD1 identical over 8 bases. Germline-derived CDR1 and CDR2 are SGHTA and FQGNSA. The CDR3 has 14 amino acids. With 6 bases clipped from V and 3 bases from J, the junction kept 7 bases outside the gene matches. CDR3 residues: CASRSTGGSYEQYF. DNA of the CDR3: TGTGCCAGCAGATCCACAGGGGGGAGCTACGAGCAGTACTTC.

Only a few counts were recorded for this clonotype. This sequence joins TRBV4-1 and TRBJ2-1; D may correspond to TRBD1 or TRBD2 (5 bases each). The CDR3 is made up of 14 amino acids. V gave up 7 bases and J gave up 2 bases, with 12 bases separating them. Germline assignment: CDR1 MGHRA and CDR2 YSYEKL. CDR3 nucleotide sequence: TGCGCCAGCACTTGGGACCCGGCCTACAATGAGCAGTTCTTC. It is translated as CASTWDPAYNEQFF.

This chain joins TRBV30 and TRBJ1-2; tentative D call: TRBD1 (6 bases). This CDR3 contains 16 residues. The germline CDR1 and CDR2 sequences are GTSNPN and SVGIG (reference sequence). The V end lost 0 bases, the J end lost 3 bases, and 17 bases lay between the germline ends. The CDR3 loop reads CAWSVPAGAFDYGYTF. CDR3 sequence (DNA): TGTGCCTGGAGTGTACCGGCAGGGGCCTTTGACTATGGCTACACCTTC.

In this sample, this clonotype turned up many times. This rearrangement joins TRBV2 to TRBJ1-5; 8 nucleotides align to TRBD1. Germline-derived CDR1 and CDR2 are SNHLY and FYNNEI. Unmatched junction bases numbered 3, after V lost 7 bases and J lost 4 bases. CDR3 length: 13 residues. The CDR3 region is CASTGGWNQPQHF. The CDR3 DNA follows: TGTGCCAGCACAGGGGGCTGGAATCAGCCCCAGCATTTT.

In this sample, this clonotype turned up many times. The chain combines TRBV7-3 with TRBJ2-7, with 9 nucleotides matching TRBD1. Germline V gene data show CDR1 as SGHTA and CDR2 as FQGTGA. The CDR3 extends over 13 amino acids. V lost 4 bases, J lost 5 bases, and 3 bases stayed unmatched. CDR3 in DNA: TGTGCCAGCAGCTCGGGACAGGGAGACGAGCAGTACTTC. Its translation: CASSSGQGDEQYF.

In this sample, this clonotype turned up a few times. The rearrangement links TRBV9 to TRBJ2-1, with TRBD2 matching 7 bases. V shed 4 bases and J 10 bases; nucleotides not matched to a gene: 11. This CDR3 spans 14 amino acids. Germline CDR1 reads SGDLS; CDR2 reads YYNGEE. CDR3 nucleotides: TGTGCCAGCAGCTACTCCGGGACTACTCAAGAGCAGTTCTTC. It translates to CASSYSGTTQEQFF.

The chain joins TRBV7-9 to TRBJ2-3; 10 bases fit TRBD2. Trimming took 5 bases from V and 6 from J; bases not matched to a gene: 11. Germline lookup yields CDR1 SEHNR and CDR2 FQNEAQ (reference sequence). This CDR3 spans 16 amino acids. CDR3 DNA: TGTGCCAGCAGCCGGACCTTAGCGGGGGGCGGCGATACGCAGTATTTT. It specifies CASSRTLAGGGDTQYF.

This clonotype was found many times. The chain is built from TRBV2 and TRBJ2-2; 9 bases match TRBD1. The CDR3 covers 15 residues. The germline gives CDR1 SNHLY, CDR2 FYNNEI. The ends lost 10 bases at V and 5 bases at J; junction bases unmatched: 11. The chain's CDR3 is CATRKGTGRTGELFF. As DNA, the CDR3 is TGTGCCACCAGGAAAGGGACAGGGAGAACCGGGGAGCTGTTTTTT.

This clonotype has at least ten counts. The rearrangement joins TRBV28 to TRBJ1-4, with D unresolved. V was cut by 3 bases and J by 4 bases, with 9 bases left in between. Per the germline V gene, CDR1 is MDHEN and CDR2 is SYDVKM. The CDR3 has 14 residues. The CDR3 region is CASSLSQVNEKLFF. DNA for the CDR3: TGTGCCAGCAGTTTGAGTCAGGTTAATGAAAAACTGTTTTTT.

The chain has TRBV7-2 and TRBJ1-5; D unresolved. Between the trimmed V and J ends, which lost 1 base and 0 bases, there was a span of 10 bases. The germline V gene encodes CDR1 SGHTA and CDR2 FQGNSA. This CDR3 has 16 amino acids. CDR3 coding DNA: TGTGCCAGCAGCTTAGGGTCAGCTTATAGCAATCAGCCCCAGCATTTT. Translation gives CASSLGSAYSNQPQHF.

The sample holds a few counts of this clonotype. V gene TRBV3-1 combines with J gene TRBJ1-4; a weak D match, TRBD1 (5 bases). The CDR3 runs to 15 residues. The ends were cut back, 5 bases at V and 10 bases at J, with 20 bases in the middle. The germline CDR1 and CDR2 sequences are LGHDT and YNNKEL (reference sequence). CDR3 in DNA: TGTGCCAGCAGCTCACCTGGGGGGAGGGGAGGAAAACTGTTTTTT. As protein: CASSSPGGRGGKLFF.